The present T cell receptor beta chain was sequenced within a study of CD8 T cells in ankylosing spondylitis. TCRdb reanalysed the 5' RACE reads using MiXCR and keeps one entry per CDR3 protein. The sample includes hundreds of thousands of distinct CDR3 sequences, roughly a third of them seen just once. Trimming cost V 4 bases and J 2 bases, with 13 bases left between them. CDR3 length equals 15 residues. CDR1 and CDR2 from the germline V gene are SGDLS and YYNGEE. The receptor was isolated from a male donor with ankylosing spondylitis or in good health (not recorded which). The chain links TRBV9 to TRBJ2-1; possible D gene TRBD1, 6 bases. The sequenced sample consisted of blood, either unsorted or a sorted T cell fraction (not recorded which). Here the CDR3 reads CASSFQGQTYNEQFF. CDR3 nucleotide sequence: TGTGCCAGCAGCTTCCAAGGACAGACCTACAATGAGCAGTTCTTC. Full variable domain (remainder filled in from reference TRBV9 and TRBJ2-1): DSGVTQTPKHLITATGQRVTLRCSPRSGDLSVYWYQQSLDQGLQFLIQYYNGEERAKGNILERFSAQQFPDLHSELNLSSLELGDSALYFCASSFQGQTYNEQFFGPGTRLTVL.